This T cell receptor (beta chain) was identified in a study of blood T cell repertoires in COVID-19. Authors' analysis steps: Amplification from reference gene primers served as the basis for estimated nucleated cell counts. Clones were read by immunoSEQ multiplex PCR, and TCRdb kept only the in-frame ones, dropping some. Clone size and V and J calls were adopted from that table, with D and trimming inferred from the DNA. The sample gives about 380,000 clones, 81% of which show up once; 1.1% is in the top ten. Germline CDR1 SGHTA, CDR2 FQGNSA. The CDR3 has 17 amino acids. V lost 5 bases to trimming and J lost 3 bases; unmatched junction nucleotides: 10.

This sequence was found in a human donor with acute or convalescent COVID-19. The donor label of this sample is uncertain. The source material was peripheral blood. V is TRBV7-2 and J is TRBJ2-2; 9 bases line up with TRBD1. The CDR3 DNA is TGTGCCAGCAGCCTCCCTGGGGGACAGGGCTACACCGGGGAGCTGTTTTTT. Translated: CASSLPGGQGYTGELFF.